What follows are 32 T cell receptor beta chains derived from one specimen sequenced in a study of T cell repertoires in cytomegalovirus infection. TCRdb re-called the reads through MiXCR, storing one row per CDR3 protein. The sample has around 120,000 distinct CDR3 sequences, approximately 45% seen once. No antigen is known for these receptors. The sequencing here drew on CD8+ T cells from cultured PBMCs, taken from culture after CMV antigen stimulation. The receptors derive from a human donor in good health (CMV status not recorded). Some clones in this sample may be carry-over from other donors' samples.

This rearrangement joins TRBV28 to TRBJ1-1, with a weak D call TRBD1 (5 bases). CDR1 is MDHEN and CDR2 is SYDVKM in the germline V gene. The CDR3 spans 13 residues. The V end was cut by 3 bases, the J end by 8 bases, with 13 bases between. The CDR3 loop is CASSFSQGREAFF. The CDR3 DNA sequence: TGTGCCAGCAGTTTTAGTCAGGGACGGGAAGCTTTCTTT.

The chain recombines TRBV13 with TRBJ2-3, with 10 positions matching TRBD2. The germline V gene has CDR1 PRHDT and CDR2 FYEKMQ (reference sequence). The CDR3 is 16 residues long. V lost 4 bases, J lost 5 bases, and 9 bases stayed unmatched. The CDR3 nucleotides are TGTGCCAGCAGCTATGGGGGACTAGCGATGAAAGATACGCAGTATTTT. Its translation: CASSYGGLAMKDTQYF.

CDR3 nucleotide sequence: TGCAGCGTTGAAGATCGGGACTACGAGCAGTACTTC. Residues: CSVEDRDYEQYF. The chain combines TRBV29-1 with TRBJ2-7; D might be TRBD2 (5 bases). The CDR3 is 12 amino acids. Trimming cost V 0 bases and J 3 bases, with 6 bases left between them. Germline loops: CDR1 SQVTM, CDR2 ANQGSEA.

This clonotype was detected a few times. The genes are TRBV7-6 and TRBJ2-3; TRBD2 agrees at 12 bases. Unmatched junction bases numbered 7, after V lost 4 bases and J lost 5 bases. Germline CDR1 is SGHVS and CDR2 is FNYEAQ. This CDR3 has 16 residues. CDR3 sequence reads: CASSSPSGGEEDTQYF. In DNA form, the CDR3 reads TGTGCCAGCAGCTCTCCTAGCGGGGGGGAGGAAGATACGCAGTATTTT.

The chain uses TRBV11-1 and TRBJ2-2; D gene ambiguous. The CDR3 runs 15 residues. The V end lost 4 bases, the J end lost 4 bases, and 13 bases lay between the germline ends. CDR1 is SGHAT and CDR2 is FQDESV in the germline V gene (reference sequence). In DNA, the CDR3 is TGTGCCAGCAGCTCTACCCGGGTACTCACCGGGGAGCTGTTTTTT. It translates to CASSSTRVLTGELFF.

There are a few counts of this clonotype. CDR3 coding DNA: TGTGCCAGTAGGAGGTACGGGGGTGCCGGGGAGCTGTTTTTT. Its protein is CASRRYGGAGELFF. The genes are TRBV19 and TRBJ2-2, with D perhaps TRBD2 (6 bases). V lost 6 bases, J lost 6 bases, and 14 bases lay in between. Germline CDR1 and CDR2: LNHDA and SQIVND (reference sequence). The CDR3 loop spans 14 amino acids.

The rearrangement uses TRBV6-5 and TRBJ2-3, with D maybe TRBD2 (5 bases). CDR3 length: 13 amino acids. Trimming removed 0 bases at V and 4 bases at J, with 5 bases between. Germline assignment: CDR1 MNHEY and CDR2 SVGAGI. CDR3 region: CASSYSDSDTQYF. In DNA form, the CDR3 reads TGTGCCAGCAGTTACTCGGACTCAGATACGCAGTATTTT.

This clonotype has a handful of counts. The V gene is TRBV27, the J gene TRBJ1-2; possibly TRBD1 for D (5 bases). The CDR3 consists of 15 residues. The V and J ends lost 3 bases and 4 bases respectively, with 15 bases between them. Germline CDR1 is MNHEY and CDR2 is SMNVEV (reference sequence). The CDR3 bases are TGTGCCAGCAGTTTCTCAGGGCCTAGTGGCTATGGCTACACCTTC. Translating it yields CASSFSGPSGYGYTF.

This chain connects TRBV27 to TRBJ2-1; the D is unclear. Germline values: CDR1 MNHEY, CDR2 SMNVEV (reference sequence). This CDR3 has 15 amino acids. V lost 2 bases and J 1 base, leaving 9 bases between the germline ends. The CDR3 nucleotides read TGTGCCAGCAGTTTAGCGGCAGGATCCTACAATGAGCAGTTCTTC. It codes for CASSLAAGSYNEQFF.

The rearrangement joins TRBV6-2 or TRBV6-3 to TRBJ1-2, with D perhaps TRBD1 (5 bases). Germline V gene sequence: CDR1 MNHEY, CDR2 SVGEGT. V lost 2 bases to trimming and J lost 6 bases, with 16 bases between them. CDR3 length: 15 residues. CDR3 DNA: TGTGCCAGCAGTTACCCGGCAGGGAAAACCGATGGCTACACCTTC. It specifies CASSYPAGKTDGYTF.

In its sample, this clonotype was seen a few times. This chain uses TRBV6-1 with TRBJ2-7; a weak D match, TRBD1 (6 bases). The V and J ends lost 4 bases and 4 bases respectively, with 14 bases between them. The CDR3 runs to 14 residues. The germline CDR1 and CDR2 sequences are MNHNS and SASEGT. The CDR3 region has the DNA TGTGCCAGCAGTGCCCAGGACAGTGGATACGAGCAGTACTTC. Translation gives CASSAQDSGYEQYF.

The table lists this clonotype with a few counts. The chain has TRBV2 and TRBJ1-2, with unresolved D. With 0 bases removed from V and 8 bases from J, the gap between germline ends came to 13 bases. CDR3 length: 14 residues. Germline V gene lookup returns CDR1 SNHLY and CDR2 FYNNEI. The CDR3 spells CASSEALLADGYTF. Written as DNA, the CDR3 is TGTGCCAGCAGTGAAGCGTTACTGGCGGACGGCTACACCTTC.

This clonotype was found many times. The chain combines TRBV11-1 with TRBJ1-1; no reliable D call. Germline lookup yields CDR1 SGHAT and CDR2 FQDESV (reference sequence). V was clipped by 3 bases and J by 3 bases, with 8 bases between them. This CDR3 is built from 13 residues. CDR3 protein: CASSFTGDTEAFF. The CDR3 region has the DNA TGTGCCAGCAGCTTTACTGGGGACACTGAAGCTTTCTTT. The full variable domain, its missing parts supplied by reference TRBV11-1 and TRBJ1-1, is EAEVAQSPRYKITEKSQAVAFWCDPISGHATLYWYRQILGQGPELLVQFQDESVVDDSQLPKDRFSAERLKGVDSTLKIQPAELGDSAMYLCASSFTGDTEAFFGQGTRLTVV.

This clonotype was found a few times. This chain joins TRBV28 and TRBJ2-7; perhaps D is TRBD1 or TRBD2 (7 bases each). V shed 7 bases and J shed 5 bases, with 27 bases lying between them. CDR1 is MDHEN, CDR2 SYDVKM, per germline. The CDR3 is made up of 17 amino acids. The CDR3 nucleotides read TGTGCCAGCACCAGAATGGTCATAACAGGGGAGGGTGACGAGCAGTACTTC. Amino acids: CASTRMVITGEGDEQYF.

CDR3 residues: CASSSQGTPRREQYF. CDR3 sequence (DNA): TGTGCCAGCAGCTCCCAGGGCACCCCCAGAAGGGAGCAGTACTTC. V usage is TRBV7-9 and J usage is TRBJ2-7; the D gene is possibly TRBD1 (5 bases). Germline CDR1 SEHNR, CDR2 FQNEAQ (reference sequence). The CDR3 is 15 amino acids. V lost 4 bases and J lost 7, with 20 bases in between. The whole variable domain, remainder taken from reference TRBV7-9 and TRBJ2-7, is DTGVSQNPRHKITKRGQNVTFRCDPISEHNRLYWYRQTLGQGPEFLTYFQNEAQLEKSRLLSDRFSAERPKGSFSTLEIQRTEQGDSAMYLCASSSQGTPRREQYFGPGTRLTVT.

The chain has TRBV7-2 and TRBJ2-6; D is uncertain. Germline loops: CDR1 SGHTA, CDR2 FQGNSA. V lost 4 bases to trimming and J lost 0 bases, with 22 bases between them. The CDR3 contains 20 residues. The CDR3 protein is CASSSVRQATALSGANVLTF. CDR3 DNA: TGTGCCAGCAGCTCCGTCCGGCAAGCGACTGCACTCTCTGGGGCCAACGTCCTGACTTTC. The whole variable domain, filled in from reference TRBV7-2 and TRBJ2-6, reads GAGVSQSPSNKVTEKGKDVELRCDPISGHTALYWYRQSLGQGLEFLIYFQGNSAPDKSGLPSDRFSAERTGGSVSTLTIQRTQQEDSAVYLCASSSVRQATALSGANVLTFGAGSRLTVL.

There are a few counts of this clonotype. As DNA, the CDR3 is TGTGCCAGCACCCCGCTAGCGGGGGGGATTGATGAGCAGTTCTTC. Amino acid sequence: CASTPLAGGIDEQFF. The chain links TRBV6-5 to TRBJ2-1; 12 positions agree with TRBD2. V was clipped by 7 bases and J by 8 bases; unmatched bases: 9. This CDR3 spans 15 amino acids. Germline V gene sequence: CDR1 MNHEY, CDR2 SVGAGI.

V is TRBV2 and J is TRBJ2-1; the match to TRBD1 covers 7 bases. J was trimmed by 0 bases and V by 4 bases; bases with no gene match: 9. The CDR3 spans 17 residues. CDR1 is SNHLY and CDR2 is FYNNEI in the germline V gene. The CDR3: CASSALRTGYSYNEQFF. The CDR3 nucleotides read TGTGCCAGCAGTGCACTACGGACAGGCTACTCCTACAATGAGCAGTTCTTC.

This chain uses TRBV6-1 with TRBJ2-1, with D perhaps TRBD2 (6 bases). The CDR3 contains 15 residues. From germline, CDR1 is MNHNS and CDR2 SASEGT. Trimming removed 3 bases from V and 10 bases from J, with 19 bases in between. The CDR3 region has the DNA TGTGCCAGCAGTGAGGTGCGGGACCGCGGGTGGGAGCAGTTCTTC. Residues: CASSEVRDRGWEQFF.

The CDR3 here is CASRHEQGAEYEQYF. The CDR3, as DNA: TGTGCCAGCAGGCATGAACAGGGGGCTGAGTACGAGCAGTACTTC. J is TRBJ2-7 and V is TRBV7-6, with TRBD1 matching 9 bases. In germline, CDR1 is SGHVS, CDR2 FNYEAQ. CDR3 length: 15 amino acids. Unmatched junction bases numbered 10, after V lost 6 bases and J lost 4 bases.

This chain links TRBV7-2 with TRBJ2-7, with 13 bases that match TRBD2. Germline CDR1 and CDR2: SGHTA and FQGNSA. CDR3 size: 15 residues. V was clipped by 5 bases and J by 4 bases; unmatched bases: 5. CDR3 DNA: TGTGCCAGCAGCGCCGGACTAGCGGGAGCTTACGAGCAGTACTTC. This codes for CASSAGLAGAYEQYF.

In its sample, this clonotype was seen a few times. The chain is built from TRBV4-1 and TRBJ2-7, with D perhaps TRBD2 (6 bases). Germline V gene data show CDR1 as MGHRA and CDR2 as YSYEKL. The CDR3 runs to 15 residues. Trimming stripped 0 bases from V and 0 bases from J, with 9 bases between. CDR3 sequence (DNA): TGCGCCAGCAGCCAAGATTCTAGCGTCTCCTACGAGCAGTACTTC. This translates into CASSQDSSVSYEQYF.

The chain employs TRBV6-5 and TRBJ1-5; D perhaps matches TRBD1 (5 bases). This CDR3 has 15 residues. V was cut by 0 bases and J by 6 bases, with 12 bases left in between. The germline V gene encodes CDR1 MNHEY and CDR2 SVGAGI. The CDR3 bases are TGTGCCAGCAGTTACTCGAATGGGGGGTCTCAGCCCCAGCATTTT. Its protein is CASSYSNGGSQPQHF.

This clonotype showed up many times. The gene calls are TRBV7-2 and TRBJ2-1, with D perhaps assigned TRBD1 or TRBD2 (5 bases each). The CDR3 totals 15 residues. The V end lost 0 bases, the J end lost 5 bases, and 11 bases lay between the germline ends. Per the germline V gene, CDR1 is SGHTA and CDR2 is FQGNSA. CDR3 in DNA: TGTGCCAGCAGCTTAGCGGGGGAGTACCACAATGAGCAGTTCTTC. Translation: CASSLAGEYHNEQFF.

CDR3 amino acids: CASRIDRSHEQYF. CDR3 DNA sequence: TGTGCCAGCAGAATCGACAGATCCCACGAGCAGTACTTC. The chain is built from TRBV27 and TRBJ2-7; D is possibly TRBD1 (5 bases). Trimming pared 6 bases from V and 5 bases from J, leaving 14 bases between. CDR3 length: 13 amino acids. CDR1 MNHEY and CDR2 SMNVEV come from the germline V gene (reference sequence).

This chain joins TRBV9 and TRBJ2-1; D assignment may be TRBD1 or TRBD2 (6 bases each). The length of the CDR3 is 14 residues. Germline values: CDR1 SGDLS, CDR2 YYNGEE. Trimming stripped 0 bases from V and 7 bases from J, with 11 bases between. Here the CDR3 reads CASSVGGGTNEQFF. CDR3 DNA sequence: TGTGCCAGCAGCGTAGGAGGGGGGACTAATGAGCAGTTCTTC.

This clonotype was recorded many times. The rearrangement uses TRBV19 and TRBJ1-2, with no clear D. CDR3 length: 13 residues. V was cut by 2 bases and J by 5 bases, with 9 bases left in between. From germline, CDR1 is LNHDA and CDR2 SQIVND (reference sequence). CDR3 loop: CASSIPGRYGYTF. The CDR3 DNA follows: TGTGCCAGTAGTATACCCGGGCGTTATGGCTACACCTTC.

This clonotype was detected a few times. The V call is TRBV2, the J call TRBJ1-1, with D unresolved. V was shortened by 4 bases and J by 0 bases, with 12 bases between the two germline ends. This CDR3 contains 15 residues. Germline V gives CDR1 SNHLY, CDR2 FYNNEI. As DNA, the CDR3 is TGTGCCAGCAGTGGTTTGGGAGAAATGAACACTGAAGCTTTCTTT. Protein: CASSGLGEMNTEAFF.

V and J are TRBV12-3 or TRBV12-4 and TRBJ1-1; 10 bases line up with TRBD1. The CDR3 runs 16 residues. J gave up 7 bases and V 2 bases, and 10 bases lay outside the gene matches. The CDR3 coding sequence is TGTGCCAGCAGTTTAAGGGGGGACAGGGGCTTCGGTGAAGCTTTCTTT. This codes for CASSLRGDRGFGEAFF.

Only a few counts were recorded for this clonotype. The CDR3 is CASIGTGVGYTF. The CDR3 bases are TGTGCCAGCATTGGGACAGGCGTAGGCTACACCTTC. The J gene is TRBJ1-2, the V gene TRBV28; the match to TRBD1 covers 8 bases. Germline CDR1 reads MDHEN; CDR2 reads SYDVKM. With V trimmed by 7 bases and J by 8 bases, 6 bases remained unmatched. There are 12 residues in the CDR3.

The V call is TRBV2, the J call TRBJ2-7, with D unclear. The CDR3 sequence is 13 residues long. V lost 4 bases and J lost 4, with 11 bases in between. CDR1 and CDR2 (germline): SNHLY, FYNNEI. The CDR3 nucleotides are TGTGCCAGCAGTGTCAATGGAGCGTACGAGCAGTACTTC. Encoded protein: CASSVNGAYEQYF.

The V and J genes are TRBV2 and TRBJ2-3, with unresolved D. The CDR3 runs 13 residues. V shed 3 bases and J shed 2 bases, with 6 bases lying between them. Germline V gene sequence: CDR1 SNHLY, CDR2 FYNNEI. The CDR3 coding sequence is TGTGCCAGCAGTGACGGCCTCACAGATACGCAGTATTTT. Its protein product is CASSDGLTDTQYF. The whole variable domain, filled in from reference TRBV2 and TRBJ2-3, reads EPEVTQTPSHQVTQMGQEVILRCVPISNHLYFYWYRQILGQKVEFLVSFYNNEISEKSEIFDDQFSVERPDGSNFTLKIRSTKLEDSAMYFCASSDGLTDTQYFGPGTRLTVL.